These 3 T cell receptor beta chains came from one sample sequenced in a study of T cell repertoires in cytomegalovirus infection. In TCRdb, the reads were re-called with MiXCR into one record per CDR3 protein. The data hold some 900,000 distinct CDR3 sequences, with approximately 32% observed a single time. These receptors lack a known antigen. Material: cultured CD8+ T cells from PBMCs, obtained from culture after CMV antigen stimulation. These receptors were obtained from a human donor in good health (CMV status not recorded). Some clones in this sample may be carry-over from other donors' samples.

The V call is TRBV6-1, the J call TRBJ2-2, with D maybe TRBD2 (6 bases). V was trimmed by 6 bases and J by 1 base, leaving 18 bases between them. CDR1 is MNHNS, CDR2 SASEGT, per germline. The CDR3 sequence is 17 residues long. The DNA for the CDR3 is TGTGCCAGCAGCCCGACTAGTTCCTACCAGAACACCGGGGAGCTGTTTTTT. This sequence encodes CASSPTSSYQNTGELFF.

This clonotype was seen ten or more times. This chain connects TRBV5-1 to TRBJ1-2; 7 bases align to TRBD1. CDR1 and CDR2 (germline): SGHRS, YFSETQ. The ends lost 4 bases at V and 8 bases at J; junction bases unmatched: 5. The CDR3 covers 12 residues. In nucleotides, the CDR3 is TGCGCCAGCAGCCCGGACAGGAGGGGCTACACCTTC. Amino acids: CASSPDRRGYTF.

This clonotype was seen many times. This chain uses TRBV7-2 with TRBJ2-2; tentative D call: TRBD1 (5 bases). With 5 bases removed from V and 4 bases from J, the gap between germline ends came to 11 bases. This CDR3 has 14 residues. The germline V gene encodes CDR1 SGHTA and CDR2 FQGNSA. In DNA, the CDR3 is TGTGCCAGCAGCATGACAGACACCACCGGGGAGCTGTTTTTT. Residues: CASSMTDTTGELFF. Full variable domain (remainder filled in from reference TRBV7-2 and TRBJ2-2): GAGVSQSPSNKVTEKGKDVELRCDPISGHTALYWYRQSLGQGLEFLIYFQGNSAPDKSGLPSDRFSAERTGGSVSTLTIQRTQQEDSAVYLCASSMTDTTGELFFGEGSRLTVL.